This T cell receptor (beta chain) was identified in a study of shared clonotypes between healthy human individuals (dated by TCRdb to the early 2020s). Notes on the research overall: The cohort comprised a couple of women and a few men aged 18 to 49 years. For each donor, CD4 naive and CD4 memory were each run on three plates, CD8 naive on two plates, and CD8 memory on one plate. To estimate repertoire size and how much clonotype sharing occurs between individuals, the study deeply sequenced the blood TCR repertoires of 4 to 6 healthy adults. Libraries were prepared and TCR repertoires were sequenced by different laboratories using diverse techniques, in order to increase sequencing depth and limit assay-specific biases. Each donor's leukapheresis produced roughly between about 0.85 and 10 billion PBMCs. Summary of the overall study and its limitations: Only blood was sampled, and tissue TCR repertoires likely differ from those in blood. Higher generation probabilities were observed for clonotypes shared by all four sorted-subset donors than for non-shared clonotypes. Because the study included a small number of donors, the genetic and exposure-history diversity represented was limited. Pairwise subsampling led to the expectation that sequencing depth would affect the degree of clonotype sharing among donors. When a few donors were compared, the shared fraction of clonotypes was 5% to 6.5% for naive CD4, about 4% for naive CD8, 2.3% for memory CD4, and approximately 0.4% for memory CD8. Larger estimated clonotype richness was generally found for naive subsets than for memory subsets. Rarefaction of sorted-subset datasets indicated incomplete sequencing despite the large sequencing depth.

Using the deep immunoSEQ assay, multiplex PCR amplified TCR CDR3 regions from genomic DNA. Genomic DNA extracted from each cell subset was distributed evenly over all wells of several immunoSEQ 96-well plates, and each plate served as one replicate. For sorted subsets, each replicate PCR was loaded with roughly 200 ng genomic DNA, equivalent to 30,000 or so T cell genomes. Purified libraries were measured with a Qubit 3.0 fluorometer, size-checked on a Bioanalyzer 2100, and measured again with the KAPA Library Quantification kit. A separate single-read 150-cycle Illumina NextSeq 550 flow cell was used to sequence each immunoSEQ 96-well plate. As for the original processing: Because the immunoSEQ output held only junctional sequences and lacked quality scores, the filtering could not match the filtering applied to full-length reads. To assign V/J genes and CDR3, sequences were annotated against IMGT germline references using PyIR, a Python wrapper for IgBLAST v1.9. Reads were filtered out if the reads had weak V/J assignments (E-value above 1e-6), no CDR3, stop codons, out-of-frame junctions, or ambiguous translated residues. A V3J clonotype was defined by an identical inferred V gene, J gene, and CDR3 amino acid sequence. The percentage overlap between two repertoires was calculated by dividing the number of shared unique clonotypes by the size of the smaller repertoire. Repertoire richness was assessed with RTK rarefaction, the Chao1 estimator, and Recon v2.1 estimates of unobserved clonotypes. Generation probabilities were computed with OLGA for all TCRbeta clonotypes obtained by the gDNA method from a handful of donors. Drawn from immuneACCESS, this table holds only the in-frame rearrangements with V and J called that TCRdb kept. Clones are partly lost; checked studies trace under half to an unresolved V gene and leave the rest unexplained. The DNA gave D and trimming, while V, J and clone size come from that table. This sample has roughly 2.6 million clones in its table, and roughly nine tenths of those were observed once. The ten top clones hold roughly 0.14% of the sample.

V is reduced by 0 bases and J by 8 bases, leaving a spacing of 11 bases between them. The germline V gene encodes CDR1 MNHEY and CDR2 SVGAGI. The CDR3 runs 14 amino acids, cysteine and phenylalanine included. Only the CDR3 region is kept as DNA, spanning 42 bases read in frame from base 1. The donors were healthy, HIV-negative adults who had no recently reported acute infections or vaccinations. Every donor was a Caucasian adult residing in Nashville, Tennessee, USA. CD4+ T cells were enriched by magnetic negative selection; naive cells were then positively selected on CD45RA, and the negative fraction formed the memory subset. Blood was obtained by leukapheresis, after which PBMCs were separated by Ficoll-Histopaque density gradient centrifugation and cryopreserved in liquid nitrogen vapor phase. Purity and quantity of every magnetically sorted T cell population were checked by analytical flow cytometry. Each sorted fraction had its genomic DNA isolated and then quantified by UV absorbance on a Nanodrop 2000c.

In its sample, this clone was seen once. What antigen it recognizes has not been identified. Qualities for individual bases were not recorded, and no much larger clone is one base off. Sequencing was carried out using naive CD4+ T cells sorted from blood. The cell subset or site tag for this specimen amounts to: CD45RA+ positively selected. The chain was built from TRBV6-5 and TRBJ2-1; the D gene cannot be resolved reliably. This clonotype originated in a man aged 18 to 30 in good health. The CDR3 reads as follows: CASSYSSYLDEQFF. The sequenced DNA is TGTGCCAGCAGTTACTCGAGCTATCTGGATGAGCAGTTCTTC.